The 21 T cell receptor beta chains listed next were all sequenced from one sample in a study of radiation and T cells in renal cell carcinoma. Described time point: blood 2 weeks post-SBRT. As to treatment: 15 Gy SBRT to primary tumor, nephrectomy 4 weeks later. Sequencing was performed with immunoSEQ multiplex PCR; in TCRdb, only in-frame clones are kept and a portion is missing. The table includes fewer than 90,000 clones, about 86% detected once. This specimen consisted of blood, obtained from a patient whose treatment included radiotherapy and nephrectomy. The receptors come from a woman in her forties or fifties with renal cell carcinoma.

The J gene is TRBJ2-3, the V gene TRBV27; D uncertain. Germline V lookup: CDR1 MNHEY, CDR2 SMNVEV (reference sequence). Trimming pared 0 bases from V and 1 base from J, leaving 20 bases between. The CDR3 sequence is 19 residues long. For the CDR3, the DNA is TGTGCCAGCAGTTTATCGGGATACCCCTCCCAATGGGGCACAGATACGCAGTATTTT. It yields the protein CASSLSGYPSQWGTDTQYF.

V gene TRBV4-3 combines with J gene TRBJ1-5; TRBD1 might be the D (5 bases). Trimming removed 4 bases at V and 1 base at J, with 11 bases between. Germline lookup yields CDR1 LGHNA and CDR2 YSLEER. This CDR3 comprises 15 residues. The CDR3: CASSLGVVSNQPQHF. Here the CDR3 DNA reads TGCGCCAGCAGCCTAGGGGTGGTAAGCAATCAGCCCCAGCATTTT.

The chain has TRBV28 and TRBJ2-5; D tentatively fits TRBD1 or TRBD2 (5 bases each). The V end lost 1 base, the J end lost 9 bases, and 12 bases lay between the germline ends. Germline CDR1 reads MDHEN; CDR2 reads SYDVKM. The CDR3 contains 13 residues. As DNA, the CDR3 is TGTGCCAGCAGTTTATCCGACAGAGGGCCCCAGTACTTC. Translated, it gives CASSLSDRGPQYF. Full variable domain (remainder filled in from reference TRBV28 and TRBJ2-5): DVKVTQSSRYLVKRTGEKVFLECVQDMDHENMFWYRQDPGLGLRLIYFSYDVKMKEKGDIPEGYSVSREKKERFSLILESASTNQTSMYLCASSLSDRGPQYFGPGTRLLVL.

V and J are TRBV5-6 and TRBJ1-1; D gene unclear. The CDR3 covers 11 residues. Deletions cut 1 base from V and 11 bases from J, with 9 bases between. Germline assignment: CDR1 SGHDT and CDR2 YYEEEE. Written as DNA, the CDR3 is TGTGCCAGCAGCTTGTTCGAGGACGCTTTCTTT. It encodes CASSLFEDAFF.

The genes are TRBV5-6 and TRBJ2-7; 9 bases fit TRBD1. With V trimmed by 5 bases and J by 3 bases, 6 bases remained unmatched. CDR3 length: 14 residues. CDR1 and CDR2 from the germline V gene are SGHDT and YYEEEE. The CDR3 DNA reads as TGTGCCAGCAGTCCCGGGACAGGGTACTACGAGCAGTACTTC. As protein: CASSPGTGYYEQYF.

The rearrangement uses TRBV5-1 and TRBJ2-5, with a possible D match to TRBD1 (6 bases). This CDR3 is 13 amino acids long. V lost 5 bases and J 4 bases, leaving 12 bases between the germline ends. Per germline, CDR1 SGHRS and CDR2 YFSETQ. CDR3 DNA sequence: TGCGCCAGCAGGACAGGTTGGGTAGAGACCCAGTACTTC. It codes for CASRTGWVETQYF.

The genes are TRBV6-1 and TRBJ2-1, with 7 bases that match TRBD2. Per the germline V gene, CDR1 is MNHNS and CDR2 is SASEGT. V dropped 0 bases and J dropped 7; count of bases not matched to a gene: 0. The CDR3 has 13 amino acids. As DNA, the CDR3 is TGTGCCAGCAGTGAAGCGCGGGGGAATGAGCAGTTCTTC. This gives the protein CASSEARGNEQFF.

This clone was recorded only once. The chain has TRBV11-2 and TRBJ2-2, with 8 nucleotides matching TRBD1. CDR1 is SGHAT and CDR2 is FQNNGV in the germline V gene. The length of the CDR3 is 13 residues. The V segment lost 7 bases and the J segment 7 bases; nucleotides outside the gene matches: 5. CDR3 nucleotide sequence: TGTGCCAGCAACAGGGGGTTTGGCGGGGAGCTGTTTTTT. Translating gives CASNRGFGGELFF.

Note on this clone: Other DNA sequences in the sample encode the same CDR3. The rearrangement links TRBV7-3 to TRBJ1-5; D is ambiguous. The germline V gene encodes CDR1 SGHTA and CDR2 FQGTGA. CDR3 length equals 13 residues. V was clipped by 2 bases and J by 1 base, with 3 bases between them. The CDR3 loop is CASSLDSNQPQHF. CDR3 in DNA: TGTGCCAGCAGCTTAGACAGCAATCAGCCCCAGCATTTT.

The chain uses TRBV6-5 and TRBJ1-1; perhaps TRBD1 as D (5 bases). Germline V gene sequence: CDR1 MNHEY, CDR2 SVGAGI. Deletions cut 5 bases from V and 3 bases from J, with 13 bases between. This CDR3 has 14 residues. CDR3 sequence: CASSTRRDDTEAFF. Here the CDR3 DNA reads TGTGCCAGCAGTACTCGCCGGGACGACACTGAAGCTTTCTTT.

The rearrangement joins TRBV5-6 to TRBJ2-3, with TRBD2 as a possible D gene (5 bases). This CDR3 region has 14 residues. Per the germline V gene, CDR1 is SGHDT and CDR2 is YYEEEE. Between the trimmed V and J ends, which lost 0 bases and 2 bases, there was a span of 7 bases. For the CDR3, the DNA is TGTGCCAGCAGCTTGGGGACTCTCACAGATACGCAGTATTTT. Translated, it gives CASSLGTLTDTQYF. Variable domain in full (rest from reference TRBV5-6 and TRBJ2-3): DAGVTQSPTHLIKTRGQQVTLRCSPKSGHDTVSWYQQALGQGPQFIFQYYEEEERQRGNFPDRFSGHQFPNYSSELNVNALLLGDSALYLCASSLGTLTDTQYFGPGTRLTVL.

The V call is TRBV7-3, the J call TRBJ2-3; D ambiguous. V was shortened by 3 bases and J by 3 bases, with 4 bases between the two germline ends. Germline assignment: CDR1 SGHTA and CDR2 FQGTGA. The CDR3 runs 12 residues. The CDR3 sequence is CASSFGTDTQYF. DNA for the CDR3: TGTGCCAGCAGCTTTGGGACAGATACGCAGTATTTT.

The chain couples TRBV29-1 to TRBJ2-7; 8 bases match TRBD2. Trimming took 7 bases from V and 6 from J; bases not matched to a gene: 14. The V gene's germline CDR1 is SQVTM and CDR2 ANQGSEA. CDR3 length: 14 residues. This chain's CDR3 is CSAARNPGGGEQYF. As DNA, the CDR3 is TGCAGCGCTGCCCGGAACCCCGGGGGGGGCGAGCAGTACTTC.

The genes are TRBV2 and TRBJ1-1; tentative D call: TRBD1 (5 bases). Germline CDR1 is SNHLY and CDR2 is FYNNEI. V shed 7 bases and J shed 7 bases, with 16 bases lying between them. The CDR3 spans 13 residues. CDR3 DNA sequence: TGTGCCAGCATTTACAGAGGGGCAGGTGAAGCTTTCTTT. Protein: CASIYRGAGEAFF.

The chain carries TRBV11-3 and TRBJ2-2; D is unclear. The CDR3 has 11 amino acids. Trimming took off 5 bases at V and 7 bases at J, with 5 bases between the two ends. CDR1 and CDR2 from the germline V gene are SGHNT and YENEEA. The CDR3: CASSTGGELFF. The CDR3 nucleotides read TGTGCCAGCAGCACCGGCGGGGAGCTGTTTTTT.

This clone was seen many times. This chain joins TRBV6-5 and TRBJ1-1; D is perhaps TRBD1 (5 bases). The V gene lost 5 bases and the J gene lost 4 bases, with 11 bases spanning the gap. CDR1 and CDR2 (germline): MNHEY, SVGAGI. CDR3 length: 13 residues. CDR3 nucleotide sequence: TGTGCCAGCAGTAACCAGGGTCGCACTGAAGCTTTCTTT. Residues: CASSNQGRTEAFF.

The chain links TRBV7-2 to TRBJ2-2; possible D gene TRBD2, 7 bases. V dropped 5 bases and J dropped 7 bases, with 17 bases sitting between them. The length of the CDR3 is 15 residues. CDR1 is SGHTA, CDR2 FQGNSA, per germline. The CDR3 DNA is TGTGCCAGCAGCCCCCAAAAGGGGGGGGGCGGGGAGCTGTTTTTT. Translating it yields CASSPQKGGGGELFF.

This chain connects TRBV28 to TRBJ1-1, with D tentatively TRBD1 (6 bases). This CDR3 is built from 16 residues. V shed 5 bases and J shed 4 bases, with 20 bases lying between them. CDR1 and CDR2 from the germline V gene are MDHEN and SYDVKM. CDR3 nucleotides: TGTGCCAGCAGTGTAATACAGGGTGGGTGGGGCACTGAAGCTTTCTTT. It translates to CASSVIQGGWGTEAFF.

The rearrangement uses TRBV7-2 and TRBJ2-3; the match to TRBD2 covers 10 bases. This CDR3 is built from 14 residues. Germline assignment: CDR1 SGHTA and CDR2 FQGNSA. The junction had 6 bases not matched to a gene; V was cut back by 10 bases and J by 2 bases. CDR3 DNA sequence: TGTGCCATCAAGCGGGGGGGCCACACAGATACGCAGTATTTT. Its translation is CAIKRGGHTDTQYF.

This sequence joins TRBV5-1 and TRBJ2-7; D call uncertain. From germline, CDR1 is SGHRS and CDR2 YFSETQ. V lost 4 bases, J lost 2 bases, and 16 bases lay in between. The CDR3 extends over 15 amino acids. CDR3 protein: CASSMSTDLTYEQYF. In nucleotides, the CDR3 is TGCGCCAGCAGCATGTCGACGGATCTTACCTACGAGCAGTACTTC.

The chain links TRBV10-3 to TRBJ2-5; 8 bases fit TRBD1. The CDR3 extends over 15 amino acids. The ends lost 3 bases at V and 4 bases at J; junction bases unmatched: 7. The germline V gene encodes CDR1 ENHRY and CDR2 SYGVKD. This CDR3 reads CAISDSDRAVETQYF. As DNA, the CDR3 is TGTGCCATCAGTGACTCGGACAGGGCGGTAGAGACCCAGTACTTC.